The rows below give T cell receptor beta chains drawn from one sample of a study of blood T cell repertoires in COVID-19. The table came from immunoSEQ multiplex PCR; TCRdb's copy has only in-frame clones and leaves some out. Of about 230,000 clones detected, more than 75% appear once; the ten largest clones hold roughly 11%. Input material: peripheral blood. All receptors derive from a man aged 50-60 years with COVID-19, enrolled during active disease. The CDR3 runs from the conserved cysteine through the conserved F or W. D genes are given only for firm matches. Size tells how often a clone was seen (once, few, many) or the class of an expanded clone, and some rows leave it out.

j_call v_call d_call clone_size cdr3_aa cdr3_nt
TRBJ1-4 TRBV3-1/TRBV3-2 TRBD1 . CASSRKAGQGNEKLFF TGTGCCAGCAGCCGAAAAGCGGGACAGGGGAATGAAAAACTGTTTTTT
TRBJ2-2 TRBV5-1 TRBD2 . CASSSGLPRSANTGELFF TGCGCCAGCAGCTCGGGACTACCCCGGTCCGCGAACACCGGGGAGCTGTTTTTT
TRBJ2-7 TRBV20-1 . . CSASSRQSSYEQYF TGCAGTGCTAGTTCCAGGCAGAGCTCCTACGAGCAGTACTTC
TRBJ1-2 TRBV7-9 TRBD1 . CASSPSGQEYGYTF TGTGCCAGCAGCCCTTCAGGACAGGAGTATGGCTACACCTTC
TRBJ1-2 TRBV6-5 . . CASSTGGWDYGYTF TGTGCCAGCAGCACGGGGGGCTGGGACTATGGCTACACCTTC
TRBJ1-2 TRBV2 . . CASSEGNGGPTGGYTF TGTGCCAGCAGTGAAGGAAATGGGGGCCCCACTGGGGGCTACACCTTC
TRBJ2-7 TRBV7-9 . . CASSRQGNNEQYF TGTGCCAGCAGCCGTCAGGGCAATAACGAGCAGTACTTC
TRBJ1-1 TRBV10-3 . . CAISPQVANTEAFF TGTGCCATCAGCCCACAGGTGGCGAACACTGAAGCTTTCTTT
TRBJ1-2 TRBV18 . . CASSTGENYGYTF TGTGCCAGCTCAACGGGAGAGAACTATGGCTACACCTTC
TRBJ2-2 TRBV5-1 . . CASSPDSPSTGELFF TGCGCCAGCAGCCCCGACAGTCCGAGCACCGGGGAGCTGTTTTTT
TRBJ1-5 TRBV2 TRBD1 . CASTLDREYQPQHF TGTGCCAGCACCCTAGACAGGGAATATCAGCCCCAGCATTTT
TRBJ2-7 TRBV5-1 TRBD2 . CASSFGTSLSYEQYF TGCGCCAGCAGCTTCGGGACTAGCCTTTCCTACGAGCAGTACTTC
TRBJ1-1 TRBV29-1 TRBD1 . CSVGTGDTEAFF TGCAGCGTCGGCACAGGGGACACTGAAGCTTTCTTT
TRBJ2-1 TRBV7-3 TRBD2 . CASSLGLAGWGNEQFF TGTGCCAGCAGCTTAGGTCTAGCGGGGTGGGGCAATGAGCAGTTCTTC
TRBJ1-1 TRBV29-1 . . CSVGRGYTEAFF TGCAGCGTTGGGCGAGGGTACACTGAAGCTTTCTTT
TRBJ2-7 TRBV6-5 . many CASSYFHQTMRGEQYF TGTGCCAGCAGTTACTTCCACCAGACAATGCGGGGCGAGCAGTACTTC
TRBJ2-6 TRBV6-2/TRBV6-3 TRBD1 . CASSQGTGGASGANVLTF TGTGCCAGCAGTCAAGGGACAGGGGGCGCTTCAGGGGCCAACGTCCTGACTTTC
TRBJ2-5 TRBV7-9 TRBD2 once CASSNIAGSQETQYF TGTGCCAGCAGCAACATAGCGGGCTCCCAAGAGACCCAGTACTTC
TRBJ2-5 TRBV4-3 . . CASSQAGQIQETQYF TGCGCCAGCAGCCAAGCGGGTCAGATCCAAGAGACCCAGTACTTC
TRBJ2-1 TRBV9 . . CASSVGEVNSYNEQFF TGTGCCAGCAGCGTAGGGGAGGTCAACTCCTACAATGAGCAGTTCTTC
TRBJ1-2 TRBV6-4 . few CARKQENANYGYTF TGTGCCAGAAAACAGGAAAACGCTAACTATGGCTACACCTTC
TRBJ2-1 TRBV5-6 TRBD2 . CASSLGRGGYNEQFF TGTGCCAGCAGCTTAGGGCGGGGGGGCTACAATGAGCAGTTCTTC
TRBJ2-7 TRBV21-1 . . CASRGDTYEQYF TGTGCCAGCAGGGGGGACACCTACGAGCAGTACTTC
TRBJ2-6 TRBV12-3/TRBV12-4 . . CASTPTGANVLTF TGTGCCAGCACTCCTACTGGGGCCAACGTCCTGACTTTC
TRBJ2-1 TRBV7-9 . . CASSPRSVWSYNEQFF TGTGCCAGCAGCCCCCGCTCGGTTTGGTCCTACAATGAGCAGTTCTTC
TRBJ2-2 TRBV4-1 TRBD2 many CASSLRLAGLITGELFF TGCGCCAGCAGCCTTCGTTTAGCGGGGTTAATAACCGGGGAGCTGTTTTTT
TRBJ2-7 TRBV5-1 . . CASSLSRQEDEQYF TGCGCCAGCAGCTTGTCTAGACAGGAGGACGAGCAGTACTTC
TRBJ1-6 TRBV5-1 . . CASSPGTTNSPLHF TGCGCCAGCAGCCCCGGGACAACTAATTCACCCCTCCACTTT
TRBJ2-3 TRBV9 TRBD2 . CASTLGLAGDTDTQYF TGTGCCAGCACCTTGGGACTAGCGGGGGACACAGATACGCAGTATTTT
TRBJ2-3 TRBV5-1 TRBD2 . CASSLVPTGTSGRASDTQYF TGCGCCAGCAGCTTGGTACCAACCGGGACTAGCGGGAGGGCATCAGATACGCAGTATTTT
TRBJ1-1 TRBV7-9 . . CASSLDRAPVAFF TGTGCCAGCAGCTTAGACAGGGCGCCTGTCGCTTTCTTT
TRBJ1-3 TRBV6-5 . . CASSSGFSGNTIYF TGTGCCAGCAGTTCAGGGTTCTCTGGAAACACCATATATTTT
TRBJ2-7 TRBV3-1/TRBV3-2 . . CASSQGQAPYEQYF TGTGCCAGCAGCCAAGGGCAGGCCCCCTACGAGCAGTACTTC
TRBJ1-2 TRBV5-4 TRBD1 . CASSRGTGAGNGYTF TGTGCCAGCAGCAGAGGGACAGGGGCCGGGAATGGCTACACCTTC
TRBJ1-2 TRBV3-1/TRBV3-2 . . CASSQRVYGYTF TGTGCCAGCAGCCAGCGGGTTTATGGCTACACCTTC
TRBJ1-2 TRBV28 TRBD1 . CASSPLTGSPGYTF TGTGCCAGCAGCCCCTTGACAGGGTCTCCTGGCTACACCTTC
TRBJ2-5 TRBV7-6 . . CASSLEAGGWGQETQYF TGTGCCAGCAGCTTAGAGGCCGGCGGGTGGGGCCAAGAGACCCAGTACTTC
TRBJ1-4 TRBV13 . few CASSTRRQIATNEKLFF TGTGCCAGCAGCACAAGACGACAGATTGCAACTAATGAAAAACTGTTTTTT
TRBJ2-2 TRBV18 . . CASSSQGGYSTGELFF TGTGCCAGCTCGTCCCAGGGCGGATATTCAACCGGGGAGCTGTTTTTT
TRBJ1-4 TRBV9 TRBD1 . CASSITGATNEKLFF TGTGCCAGCAGCATCACAGGGGCAACTAATGAAAAACTGTTTTTT
TRBJ2-1 TRBV6-6 . . CASSLMEGEQFF TGTGCCAGCAGTCTCATGGAGGGTGAGCAGTTCTTC
TRBJ1-2 TRBV6-5 TRBD1 . CASSYRQGGGYTF TGTGCCAGCAGTTACAGACAGGGAGGTGGCTACACCTTC
TRBJ1-5 TRBV28 . . CASSLRRVVQPQHF TGTGCCAGCAGTTTACGCAGGGTTGTTCAGCCCCAGCATTTT
TRBJ1-5 TRBV5-5 . . CASRRDGGQPQHF TGTGCCAGCAGACGAGATGGGGGCCAGCCCCAGCATTTT
TRBJ2-2 TRBV2 . . CASSAGENTGELFF TGTGCCAGCAGTGCGGGGGAGAACACCGGGGAGCTGTTTTTT
TRBJ1-2 TRBV13 . . CASSRGVRGSNYGYTF TGTGCCAGCAGCAGGGGCGTCCGAGGATCTAACTATGGCTACACCTTC
TRBJ2-5 TRBV18 TRBD2 . CASSPGGEQETQYF TGTGCCAGCTCACCAGGGGGGGAGCAAGAGACCCAGTACTTC
TRBJ2-7 TRBV6-6 TRBD2 . CASSRAGTSTVEQYF TGTGCCAGCAGTCGAGCCGGGACTAGCACCGTAGAGCAGTACTTC
TRBJ1-1 TRBV27 . once CASSYMTEAFF TGTGCCAGCAGTTACATGACTGAAGCTTTCTTT
TRBJ1-2 TRBV6-5 TRBD1 . CASSYSRTGGGYGYTF TGTGCCAGCAGTTACAGCCGGACAGGGGGAGGGTATGGCTACACCTTC